This T cell receptor (beta chain) derives from a study of CD8 T cells in ankylosing spondylitis. Notes on the study in general: It appeared that ankylosing spondylitis blood was characterized by a TCR beta motif of eight highly homologous variants.

As regards this clonotype: Antigen: not known.

TCRdb used MiXCR to reprocess the 5' RACE reads, holding one entry per CDR3 protein. Of about 510,000 distinct CDR3 sequences listed, roughly 5% are singletons. This clonotype was sampled from a male donor with ankylosing spondylitis. Sequences were obtained from blood, either unsorted or a sorted T cell fraction (not recorded which).

The CDR3 loop is CASSFSAVGFQETQYF. CDR3 bases: TGTGCCAGCAGCTTCTCAGCGGTCGGGTTCCAAGAGACCCAGTACTTC. The chain couples TRBV7-8 to TRBJ2-5; TRBD2 might be the D (5 bases). Germline-derived CDR1 and CDR2 are SGHVS and FQNEAQ. The CDR3 sequence is 16 residues long. The V end was cut by 3 bases, the J end by 1 base, with 15 bases between.